The T cell receptor beta chain described here comes from a study of cytomegalovirus exposure and HLA in healthy donors. Study-wide results and limits: One cluster of highly shared sequence variants probably arose as a sequencing artifact.

Comment on this clone: What it binds is not known.

60 Vbeta and 13 Jbeta primers were used in PCR. Method: immunoSEQ multiplex PCR; TCRdb's copy keeps in-frame clones and lacks some. The repertoire holds 100,000 or so clones, with 75% to 90% as singletons. V gave up 5 bases and J gave up 4 bases, with 11 bases separating them. CDR3 length equals 13 residues. Germline values: CDR1 LNHDA, CDR2 SQIVND (reference sequence). The gene calls are TRBV19 and TRBJ1-1, with D possibly being TRBD1 (6 bases). The TCR sequence derives from a man aged 25 to 40 in good health and CMV-seropositive. Sequenced input: PBMCs. CDR3 in DNA: TGTGCCAGTAGTTCCGGGACAATCACTGAAGCTTTCTTT. Its translation is CASSSGTITEAFF.